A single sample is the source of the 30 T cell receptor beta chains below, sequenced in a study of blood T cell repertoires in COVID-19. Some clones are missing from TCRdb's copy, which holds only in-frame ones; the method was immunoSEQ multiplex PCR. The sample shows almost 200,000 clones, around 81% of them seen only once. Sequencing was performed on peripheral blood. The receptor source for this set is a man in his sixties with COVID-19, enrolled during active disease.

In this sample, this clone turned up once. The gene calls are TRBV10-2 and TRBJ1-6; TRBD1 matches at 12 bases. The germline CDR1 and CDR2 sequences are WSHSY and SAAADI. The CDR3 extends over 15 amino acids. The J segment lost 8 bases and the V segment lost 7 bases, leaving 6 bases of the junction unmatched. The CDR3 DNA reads TGCGCCAGCACCACCGGGACAGGGGGCGATTCACCCCTCCACTTT. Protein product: CASTTGTGGDSPLHF.

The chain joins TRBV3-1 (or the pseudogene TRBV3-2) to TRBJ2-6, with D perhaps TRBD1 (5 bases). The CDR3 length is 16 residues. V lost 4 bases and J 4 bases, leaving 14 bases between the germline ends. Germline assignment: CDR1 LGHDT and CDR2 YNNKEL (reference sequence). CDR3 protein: CASSPIQGAGANVLTF. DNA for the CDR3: TGTGCCAGCAGCCCCATCCAGGGTGCCGGGGCCAACGTCCTGACTTTC.

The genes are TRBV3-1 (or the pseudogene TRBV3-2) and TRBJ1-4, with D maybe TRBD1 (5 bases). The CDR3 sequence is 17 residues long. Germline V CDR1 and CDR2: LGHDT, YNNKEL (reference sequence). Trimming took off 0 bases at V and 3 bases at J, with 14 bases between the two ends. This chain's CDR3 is CASSQDPGGVPNEKLFF. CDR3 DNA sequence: TGTGCCAGCAGCCAAGATCCGGGGGGGGTTCCTAATGAAAAACTGTTTTTT.

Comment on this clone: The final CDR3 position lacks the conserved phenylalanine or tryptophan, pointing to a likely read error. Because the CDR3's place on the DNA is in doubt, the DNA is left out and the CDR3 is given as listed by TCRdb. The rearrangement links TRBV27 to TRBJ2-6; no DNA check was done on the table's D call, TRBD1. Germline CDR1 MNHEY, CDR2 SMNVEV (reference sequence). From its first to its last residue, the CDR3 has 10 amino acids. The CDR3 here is CASSPKQLCS.

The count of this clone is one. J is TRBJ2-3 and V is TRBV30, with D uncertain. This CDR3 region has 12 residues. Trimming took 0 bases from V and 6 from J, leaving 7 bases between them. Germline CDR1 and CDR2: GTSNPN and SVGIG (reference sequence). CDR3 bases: TGTGCCTGGAGTGTATCGGTGGATACGCAGTATTTT. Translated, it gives CAWSVSVDTQYF.

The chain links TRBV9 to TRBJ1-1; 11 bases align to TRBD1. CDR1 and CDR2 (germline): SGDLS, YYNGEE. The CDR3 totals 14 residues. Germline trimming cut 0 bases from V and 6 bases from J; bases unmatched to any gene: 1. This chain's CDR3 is CASSVGDRGSEAFF. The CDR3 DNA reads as TGTGCCAGCAGCGTAGGGGACAGGGGGTCTGAAGCTTTCTTT.

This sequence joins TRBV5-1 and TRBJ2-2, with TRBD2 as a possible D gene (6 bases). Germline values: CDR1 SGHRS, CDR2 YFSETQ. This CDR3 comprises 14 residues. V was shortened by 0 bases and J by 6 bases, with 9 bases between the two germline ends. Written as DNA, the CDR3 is TGCGCCAGCAGCTTGGAGGGCGGGGCCGGGGAGCTGTTTTTT. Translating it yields CASSLEGGAGELFF. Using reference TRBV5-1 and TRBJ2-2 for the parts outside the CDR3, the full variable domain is KAGVTQTPRYLIKTRGQQVTLSCSPISGHRSVSWYQQTPGQGLQFLFEYFSETQRNKGNFPGRFSGRQFSNSRSEMNVSTLELGDSALYLCASSLEGGAGELFFGEGSRLTVL.

This CDR3 is CASSLRGAYGYTF. In DNA form, the CDR3 reads TGTGCCAGCAGCTTACGGGGGGCTTATGGCTACACCTTC. V usage is TRBV7-9 and J usage is TRBJ1-2; D is perhaps TRBD1 (6 bases). The length of the CDR3 is 13 residues. Germline V CDR1 and CDR2: SEHNR, FQNEAQ (reference sequence). The V end lost 2 bases, the J end lost 5 bases, and 9 bases lay between the germline ends.

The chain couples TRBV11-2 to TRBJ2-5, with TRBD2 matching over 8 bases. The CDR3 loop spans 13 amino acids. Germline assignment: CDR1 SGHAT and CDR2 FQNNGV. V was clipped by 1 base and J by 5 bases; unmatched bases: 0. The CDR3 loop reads CASSLGGGETQYF. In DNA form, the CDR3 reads TGTGCCAGCAGCTTAGGCGGGGGGGAGACCCAGTACTTC. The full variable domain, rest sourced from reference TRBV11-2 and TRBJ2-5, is EAGVAQSPRYKIIEKRQSVAFWCNPISGHATLYWYQQILGQGPKLLIQFQNNGVVDDSQLPKDRFSAERLKGVDSTLKIQPAKLEDSAVYLCASSLGGGETQYFGPGTRLLVL.

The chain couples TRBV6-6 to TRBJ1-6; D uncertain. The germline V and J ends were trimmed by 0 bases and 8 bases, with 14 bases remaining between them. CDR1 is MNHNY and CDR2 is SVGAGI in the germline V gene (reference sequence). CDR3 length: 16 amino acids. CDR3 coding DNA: TGTGCCAGCAGTTACTCGAGTATTGCATCGGATTCACCCCTCCACTTT. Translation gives CASSYSSIASDSPLHF.

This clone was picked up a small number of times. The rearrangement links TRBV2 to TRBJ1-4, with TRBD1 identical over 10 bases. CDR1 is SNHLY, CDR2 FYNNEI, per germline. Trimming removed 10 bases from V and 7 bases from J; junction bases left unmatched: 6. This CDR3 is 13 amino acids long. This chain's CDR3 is CATSDRGFEKLFF. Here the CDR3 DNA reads TGTGCCACTTCGGACAGGGGGTTTGAAAAACTGTTTTTT.

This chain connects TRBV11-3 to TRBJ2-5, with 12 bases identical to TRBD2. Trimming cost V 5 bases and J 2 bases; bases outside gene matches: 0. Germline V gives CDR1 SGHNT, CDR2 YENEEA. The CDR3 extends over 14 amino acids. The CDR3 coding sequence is TGTGCCAGCAGCCTAGCGGGAGGGCAAGAGACCCAGTACTTC. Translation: CASSLAGGQETQYF. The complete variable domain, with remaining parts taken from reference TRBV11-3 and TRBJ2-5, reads EAGVVQSPRYKIIEKKQPVAFWCNPISGHNTLYWYLQNLGQGPELLIRYENEEAVDDSQLPKDRFSAERLKGVDSTLKIQPAELGDSAVYLCASSLAGGQETQYFGPGTRLLVL.

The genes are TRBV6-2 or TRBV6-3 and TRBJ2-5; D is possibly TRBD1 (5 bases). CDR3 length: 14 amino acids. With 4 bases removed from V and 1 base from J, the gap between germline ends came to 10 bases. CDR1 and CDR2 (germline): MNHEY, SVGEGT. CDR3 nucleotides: TGTGCCAGCAGTTGGGCAGGGCCCCAAGAGACCCAGTACTTC. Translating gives CASSWAGPQETQYF.

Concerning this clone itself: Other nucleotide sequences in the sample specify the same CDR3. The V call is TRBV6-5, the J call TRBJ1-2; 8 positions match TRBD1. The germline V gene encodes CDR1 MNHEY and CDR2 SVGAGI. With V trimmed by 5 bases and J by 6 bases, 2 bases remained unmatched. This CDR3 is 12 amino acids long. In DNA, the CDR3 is TGTGCCAGCAGTCGGACAGGGAATGGCTACACCTTC. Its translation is CASSRTGNGYTF.

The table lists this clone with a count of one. The CDR3 loop is CASSQGVAGLYF. The CDR3 bases are TGTGCCAGCAGCCAAGGGGTAGCGGGACTGTACTTC. The chain employs TRBV3-1 (or the pseudogene TRBV3-2) and TRBJ2-7; 8 bases line up with TRBD2. The CDR3 contains 12 residues. Per the germline V gene, CDR1 is LGHDT and CDR2 is YNNKEL (reference sequence). The V and J ends lost 1 base and 12 bases, in that order; junction bases with no gene match: 5.

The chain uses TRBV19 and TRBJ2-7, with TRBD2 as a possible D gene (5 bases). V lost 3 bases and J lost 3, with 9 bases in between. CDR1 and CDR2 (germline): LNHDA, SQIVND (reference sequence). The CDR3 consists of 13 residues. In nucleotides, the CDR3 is TGTGCCAGTAGTATCGAGGCGGGCTACGAGCAGTACTTC. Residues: CASSIEAGYEQYF.

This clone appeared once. CDR3 nucleotides: TGTGCCAGCAGCTCCCGTAGGAGCACTGAAGCTTTCTTT. As protein: CASSSRRSTEAFF. The chain employs TRBV11-2 and TRBJ1-1; D ambiguous. CDR1 is SGHAT and CDR2 is FQNNGV in the germline V gene. CDR3 length: 13 residues. With 4 bases removed from V and 4 bases from J, the gap between germline ends came to 10 bases.

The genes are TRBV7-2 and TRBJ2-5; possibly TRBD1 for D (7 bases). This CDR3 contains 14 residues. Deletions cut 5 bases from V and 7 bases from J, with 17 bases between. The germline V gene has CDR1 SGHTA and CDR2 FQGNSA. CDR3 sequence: CASSATGTAGTQYF. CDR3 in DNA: TGTGCCAGCAGCGCTACCGGGACAGCGGGGACCCAGTACTTC. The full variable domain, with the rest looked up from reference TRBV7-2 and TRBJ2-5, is GAGVSQSPSNKVTEKGKDVELRCDPISGHTALYWYRQSLGQGLEFLIYFQGNSAPDKSGLPSDRFSAERTGGSVSTLTIQRTQQEDSAVYLCASSATGTAGTQYFGPGTRLLVL.

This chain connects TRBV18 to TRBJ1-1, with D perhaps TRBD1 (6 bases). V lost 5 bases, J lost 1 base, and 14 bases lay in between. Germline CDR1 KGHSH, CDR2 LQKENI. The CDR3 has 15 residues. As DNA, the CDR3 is TGTGCCAGCTCATTTAAGGACAGCCAGAACACTGAAGCTTTCTTT. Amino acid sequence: CASSFKDSQNTEAFF. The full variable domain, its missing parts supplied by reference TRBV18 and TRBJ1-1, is NAGVMQNPRHLVRRRGQEARLRCSPMKGHSHVYWYRQLPEEGLKFMVYLQKENIIDESGMPKERFSAEFPKEGPSILRIQQVVRGDSAAYFCASSFKDSQNTEAFFGQGTRLTVV.

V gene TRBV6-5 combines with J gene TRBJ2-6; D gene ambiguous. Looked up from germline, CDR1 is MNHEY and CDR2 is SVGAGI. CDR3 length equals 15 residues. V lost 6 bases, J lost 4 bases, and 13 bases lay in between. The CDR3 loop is CASRPADRGANVLTF. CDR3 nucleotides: TGTGCCAGCAGGCCGGCGGATAGGGGGGCCAACGTCCTGACTTTC.

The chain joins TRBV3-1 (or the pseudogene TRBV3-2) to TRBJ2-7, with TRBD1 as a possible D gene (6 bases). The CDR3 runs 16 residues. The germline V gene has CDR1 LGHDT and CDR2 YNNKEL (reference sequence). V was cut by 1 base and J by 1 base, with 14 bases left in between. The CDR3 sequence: CASSQVPGTLSYEQYF. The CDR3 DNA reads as TGTGCCAGCAGCCAAGTACCCGGGACATTGTCCTACGAGCAGTACTTC.

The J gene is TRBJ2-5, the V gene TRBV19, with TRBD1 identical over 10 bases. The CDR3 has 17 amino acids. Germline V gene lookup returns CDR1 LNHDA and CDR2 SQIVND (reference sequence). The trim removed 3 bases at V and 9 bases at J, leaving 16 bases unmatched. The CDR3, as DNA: TGTGCCAGTAGTATCCAAGGACAGGGGGTCACAACAGGGGCCCAGTACTTC. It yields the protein CASSIQGQGVTTGAQYF.

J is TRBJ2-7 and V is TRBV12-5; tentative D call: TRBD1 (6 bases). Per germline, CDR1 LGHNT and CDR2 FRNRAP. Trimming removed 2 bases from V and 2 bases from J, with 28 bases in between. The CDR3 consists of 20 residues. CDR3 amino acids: CASGLIPRGPLLPGPYEQYF. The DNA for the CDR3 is TGTGCTAGTGGTTTGATCCCCAGGGGCCCTCTCCTACCGGGGCCCTACGAGCAGTACTTC.

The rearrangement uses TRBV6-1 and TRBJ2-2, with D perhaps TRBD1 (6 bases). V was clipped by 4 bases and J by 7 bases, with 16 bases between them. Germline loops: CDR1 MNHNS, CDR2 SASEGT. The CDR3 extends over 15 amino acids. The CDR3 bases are TGTGCCAGCAGTGCTACAGGGTCCAGTGGCGGGGAGCTGTTTTTT. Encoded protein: CASSATGSSGGELFF.

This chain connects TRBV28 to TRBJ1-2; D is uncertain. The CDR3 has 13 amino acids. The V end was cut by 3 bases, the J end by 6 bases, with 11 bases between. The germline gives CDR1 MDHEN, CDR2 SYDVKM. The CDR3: CASSLFRGNGYTF. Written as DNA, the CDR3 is TGTGCCAGCAGTTTGTTTCGAGGGAATGGCTACACCTTC.

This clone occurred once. The CDR3 coding sequence is TGTGCCAGCAGCCCACGGGCGGGAGCGCACAACAATGAGCAGTTCTTC. Protein: CASSPRAGAHNNEQFF. V usage is TRBV5-4 and J usage is TRBJ2-1, with 7 bases identical to TRBD2. The germline V gene has CDR1 SGHNT and CDR2 YYREEE (reference sequence). With V trimmed by 4 bases and J by 5 bases, 12 bases remained unmatched. The CDR3 totals 16 residues.

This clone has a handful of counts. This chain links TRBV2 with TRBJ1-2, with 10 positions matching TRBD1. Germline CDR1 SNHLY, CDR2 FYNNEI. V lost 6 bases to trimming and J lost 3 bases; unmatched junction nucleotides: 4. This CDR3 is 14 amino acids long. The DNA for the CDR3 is TGTGCCAGCAGCCTCGACAGGGGGCACTATGGCTACACCTTC. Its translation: CASSLDRGHYGYTF. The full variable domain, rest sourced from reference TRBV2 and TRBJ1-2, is EPEVTQTPSHQVTQMGQEVILRCVPISNHLYFYWYRQILGQKVEFLVSFYNNEISEKSEIFDDQFSVERPDGSNFTLKIRSTKLEDSAMYFCASSLDRGHYGYTFGSGTRLTVV.

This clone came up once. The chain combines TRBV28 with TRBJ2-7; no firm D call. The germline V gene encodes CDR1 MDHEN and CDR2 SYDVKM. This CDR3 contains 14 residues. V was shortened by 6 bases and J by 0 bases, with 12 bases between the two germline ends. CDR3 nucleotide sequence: TGTGCCAGCAGACCTCGTGGCCCCTCCTACGAGCAGTACTTC. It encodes CASRPRGPSYEQYF.

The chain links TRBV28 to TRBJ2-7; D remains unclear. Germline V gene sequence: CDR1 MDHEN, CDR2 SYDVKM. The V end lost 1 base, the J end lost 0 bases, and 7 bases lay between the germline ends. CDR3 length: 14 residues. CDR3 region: CASSLLYSSYEQYF. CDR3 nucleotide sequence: TGTGCCAGCAGTTTATTGTACAGCTCCTACGAGCAGTACTTC. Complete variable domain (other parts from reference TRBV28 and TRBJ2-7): DVKVTQSSRYLVKRTGEKVFLECVQDMDHENMFWYRQDPGLGLRLIYFSYDVKMKEKGDIPEGYSVSREKKERFSLILESASTNQTSMYLCASSLLYSSYEQYFGPGTRLTVT.

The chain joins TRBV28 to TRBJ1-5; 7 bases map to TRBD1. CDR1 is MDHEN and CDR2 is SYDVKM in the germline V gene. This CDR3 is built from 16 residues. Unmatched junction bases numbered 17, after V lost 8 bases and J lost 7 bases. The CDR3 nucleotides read TGTGCCAGCGCACCCCGCGGACAGGTCGGGGTCCAGCCCCAGCATTTT. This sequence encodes CASAPRGQVGVQPQHF. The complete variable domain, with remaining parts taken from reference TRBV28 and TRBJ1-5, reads DVKVTQSSRYLVKRTGEKVFLECVQDMDHENMFWYRQDPGLGLRLIYFSYDVKMKEKGDIPEGYSVSREKKERFSLILESASTNQTSMYLCASAPRGQVGVQPQHFGDGTRLSIL.